These 14 T cell receptor beta chains came from one sample sequenced in a study of TIL therapy for anti-PD-1-resistant metastatic lung cancer. Specified time point: pre-treatment sample, taken before nivolumab and TIL therapy. The libraries were made with immunoSEQ v3. Only in-frame clones appear in the TCRdb table, and some are missing; sequencing was by immunoSEQ multiplex PCR. Of around 21,000 clones in the sample, about 70% were seen once. Sequenced material: blood, taken at baseline. Source of these receptors: a person between 25 and 79 years old with non-small cell lung cancer.

DNA of the CDR3: TGTGCCAGCAGCCCAGGACAGGGGGCGGCAGATACGCAGTATTTT. Protein: CASSPGQGAADTQYF. The chain couples TRBV7-2 to TRBJ2-3; 11 bases map to TRBD1. V shed 5 bases and J 4 bases; nucleotides not matched to a gene: 5. Germline V gene lookup returns CDR1 SGHTA and CDR2 FQGNSA. This CDR3 contains 15 residues. Using reference TRBV7-2 and TRBJ2-3 for the parts outside the CDR3, the full variable domain is GAGVSQSPSNKVTEKGKDVELRCDPISGHTALYWYRQSLGQGLEFLIYFQGNSAPDKSGLPSDRFSAERTGGSVSTLTIQRTQQEDSAVYLCASSPGQGAADTQYFGPGTRLTVL.

This clone qualifies as medium-sized (0.01 to 0.1%). This rearrangement joins TRBV6-1 to TRBJ1-4; 7 bases line up with TRBD1. V trimming: 1 base; J trimming: 9 bases; junction bases outside the gene matches: 11. CDR1 MNHNS and CDR2 SASEGT come from the germline V gene. The CDR3 extends over 16 amino acids. CDR3 sequence reads: CASSEVGRGGRQKLFF. In DNA form, the CDR3 reads TGTGCCAGCAGTGAAGTAGGAAGAGGGGGCAGACAAAAACTGTTTTTT.

J is TRBJ2-5 and V is TRBV23-1, with no clear D. TRBV23-1 is known as an ORF, though its function is uncertain. Trimming cost V 9 bases and J 7 bases, with 6 bases left between them. CDR3 size: 9 residues. CDR3 sequence reads: CARSSTQYF. CDR3 nucleotides: TGCGCCAGGTCCTCGACCCAGTACTTC.

This chain joins TRBV6-5 and TRBJ1-6; D is possibly TRBD1 (5 bases). CDR1 and CDR2 from the germline V gene are MNHEY and SVGAGI. The CDR3 runs 15 residues. The V end lost 11 bases, the J end lost 6 bases, and 20 bases lay between the germline ends. CDR3 region: CAGSGLPIPNSPLHF. The DNA for the CDR3 is TGTGCCGGATCGGGACTACCAATCCCTAATTCACCCCTCCACTTT.

This clone has a handful of counts. V is TRBV27 and J is TRBJ1-5, with TRBD1 matching over 7 bases. CDR3 length: 15 amino acids. The germline V gene has CDR1 MNHEY and CDR2 SMNVEV (reference sequence). V trimming: 3 bases; J trimming: 4 bases; junction bases outside the gene matches: 6. The CDR3 DNA reads as TGTGCCAGCAGTTTGGACTTCAGGGGGAATCAGCCCCAGCATTTT. Its protein is CASSLDFRGNQPQHF.

This chain joins TRBV9 and TRBJ2-3; no clear D gene. The V and J ends lost 2 bases and 2 bases respectively, with 9 bases between them. This CDR3 has 14 amino acids. Per the germline V gene, CDR1 is SGDLS and CDR2 is YYNGEE. CDR3 nucleotides: TGTGCCAGCAGCGTGTCCACAGTCACAGATACGCAGTATTTT. It specifies CASSVSTVTDTQYF.

The chain employs TRBV9 and TRBJ2-2; D gene unclear. CDR3 size: 16 residues. Germline CDR1 SGDLS, CDR2 YYNGEE. Trimming shortened V by 1 base and J by 0 bases, and 10 bases separated the two germline ends. CDR3 in amino acids: CASSVLGGANTGELFF. CDR3 sequence (DNA): TGTGCCAGCAGCGTATTGGGCGGAGCGAACACCGGGGAGCTGTTTTTT. Full variable domain (outside the CDR3, taken from reference TRBV9 and TRBJ2-2): DSGVTQTPKHLITATGQRVTLRCSPRSGDLSVYWYQQSLDQGLQFLIQYYNGEERAKGNILERFSAQQFPDLHSELNLSSLELGDSALYFCASSVLGGANTGELFFGEGSRLTVL.

With respect to this clone: Other DNA sequences of this sample code for an identical CDR3. This chain uses TRBV2 with TRBJ2-1; the D is unclear. CDR1 SNHLY and CDR2 FYNNEI come from the germline V gene. Trimming stripped 3 bases from V and 4 bases from J, with 1 base between. The CDR3 has 11 amino acids. Written as DNA, the CDR3 is TGTGCCAGCAGTGAGTACAATGAGCAGTTCTTC. Translation: CASSEYNEQFF.

V usage is TRBV29-1 and J usage is TRBJ2-3, with 7 nucleotides matching TRBD1. The length of the CDR3 is 14 residues. Per the germline V gene, CDR1 is SQVTM and CDR2 is ANQGSEA. V lost 6 bases to trimming and J lost 4 bases; unmatched junction nucleotides: 10. As DNA, the CDR3 is TGCAGCGTGGGACAGCGAACTGGGGCAGATACGCAGTATTTT. Protein: CSVGQRTGADTQYF.

The chain joins TRBV5-6 to TRBJ1-2; D unclear. CDR3 length: 14 residues. Germline CDR1 SGHDT, CDR2 YYEEEE. The germline V and J ends were trimmed by 3 bases and 0 bases, with 9 bases remaining between them. The CDR3 protein is CASSSGVPNYGYTF. The CDR3 bases are TGTGCCAGCAGCTCAGGAGTTCCTAACTATGGCTACACCTTC.

The sample holds a few counts of this clone. The chain combines TRBV7-9 with TRBJ1-1; D unresolved. The CDR3 consists of 14 residues. Germline V gene sequence: CDR1 SEHNR, CDR2 FQNEAQ (reference sequence). Trimming shortened V by 4 bases and J by 1 base, and 10 bases separated the two germline ends. DNA of the CDR3: TGTGCCAGCAGCTACGACACTACGAACACTGAAGCTTTCTTT. Protein product: CASSYDTTNTEAFF.

V usage is TRBV15 and J usage is TRBJ1-2; D ambiguous. Germline CDR1 is LNHNV and CDR2 is YYDKDF (reference sequence). V was clipped by 5 bases and J by 6 bases, with 19 bases between them. The CDR3 spans 15 residues. The CDR3 reads CATSQPLVVQHGYTF. CDR3 DNA sequence: TGTGCCACCAGCCAACCGCTAGTGGTTCAACATGGCTACACCTTC. Full variable domain (remainder filled in from reference TRBV15 and TRBJ1-2): DAMVIQNPRYQVTQFGKPVTLSCSQTLNHNVMYWYQQKSSQAPKLLFHYYDKDFNNEADTPDNFQSRRPNTSFCFLDIRSPGLGDTAMYLCATSQPLVVQHGYTFGSGTRLTVV.

This clone has more than one count but fewer than ten. The genes are TRBV18 and TRBJ1-2; D is undetermined. Germline V CDR1 and CDR2: KGHSH, LQKENI. The CDR3 is made up of 13 amino acids. With 0 bases removed from V and 5 bases from J, the gap between germline ends came to 7 bases. The CDR3 nucleotides read TGTGCCAGCTCACCACCGAGCACTTATGGCTACACCTTC. Its protein is CASSPPSTYGYTF.

This clone was counted once. The chain joins TRBV3-1 (or the pseudogene TRBV3-2) to TRBJ2-5; D remains ambiguous. Trimming shortened V by 4 bases and J by 4 bases, and 13 bases separated the two germline ends. The CDR3 contains 14 residues. CDR1 is LGHDT and CDR2 is YNNKEL in the germline V gene (reference sequence). The DNA for the CDR3 is TGTGCCAGCAGCCCTAGTGGGGTTGGAGAGACCCAGTACTTC. Protein: CASSPSGVGETQYF.